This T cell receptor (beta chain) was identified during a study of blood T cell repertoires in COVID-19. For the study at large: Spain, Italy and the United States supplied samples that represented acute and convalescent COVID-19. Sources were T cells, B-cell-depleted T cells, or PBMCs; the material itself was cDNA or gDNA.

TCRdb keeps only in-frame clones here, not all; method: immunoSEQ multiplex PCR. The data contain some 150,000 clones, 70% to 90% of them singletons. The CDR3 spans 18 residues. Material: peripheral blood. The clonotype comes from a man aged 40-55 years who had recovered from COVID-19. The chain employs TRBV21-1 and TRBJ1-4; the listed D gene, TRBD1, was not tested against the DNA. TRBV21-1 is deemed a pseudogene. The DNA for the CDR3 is TGTGCCAGCAGCAAATTGGGGCGCGAGGCGGCAACTAATGAAAAACTGTTTTTT. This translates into CASSKLGREAATNEKLFF.